Included here is one T cell receptor beta chain sequence, with context. The data were taken from a study of blood T cell repertoires in COVID-19. Study in general: Acute and convalescent COVID-19 samples came from the United States, Italy and Spain. PBMCs, B-cell-depleted T cells, or T cells were the source of the cDNA or gDNA that made up the material.

In the source study's methods: Counts of nucleated cells, estimated from reference gene primer amplification, were obtained. Clones were read by immunoSEQ multiplex PCR, and TCRdb kept only the in-frame ones, dropping some. That table is the source of V, J and clone size, and D and trimming were worked out from the DNA. This table holds about 170,000 clones, 85% to 90% found once. V lost 0 bases to trimming and J lost 0 bases, with 12 bases between them. The CDR3 runs 17 residues. CDR1 SGHAT and CDR2 FQNNGV come from the germline V gene. The receptor was isolated from a woman of 80 years or more with COVID-19, enrolled during active disease. The chain employs TRBV11-2 and TRBJ1-3; the D is unclear. The sequenced sample was peripheral blood. Here the CDR3 DNA reads TGTGCCAGCAGCTTAGACCCGGGTATAGACTCTGGAAACACCATATATTTT. Amino acid sequence: CASSLDPGIDSGNTIYF.